One sample yielded the 13 T cell receptor beta chains listed below, sequenced in a study of blood T cell repertoires in COVID-19. Produced via immunoSEQ multiplex PCR; TCRdb's table is partial and in-frame only. The table shows around 150,000 clones, with 86% occurring only once. Sequences were obtained from peripheral blood. The source of these receptors is a man in his 70s with acute or convalescent COVID-19.

This clone was counted between two and nine times. The gene calls are TRBV3-1 (or the pseudogene TRBV3-2) and TRBJ2-5, with D uncertain. V was pared by 7 bases and J by 0 bases, with 12 bases between. Germline CDR1 is LGHDT and CDR2 is YNNKEL (reference sequence). The CDR3 runs 14 residues. Here the CDR3 DNA reads TGTGCCAGCATGGTGGCTCACGACCAAGAGACCCAGTACTTC. It specifies CASMVAHDQETQYF.

The DNA for the CDR3 is TGCGCCAGCAGCTTGGGGTCGACTAGCGGGAACTACCTGAATGAGCAGTTCTTC. It codes for CASSLGSTSGNYLNEQFF. V usage is TRBV5-1 and J usage is TRBJ2-1; 11 nucleotides agree with TRBD2. V dropped 0 bases and J dropped 7; count of bases not matched to a gene: 12. Germline V lookup: CDR1 SGHRS, CDR2 YFSETQ. The CDR3 contains 18 residues.

The chain combines TRBV3-1 (or the pseudogene TRBV3-2) with TRBJ1-1, with D perhaps TRBD1 (6 bases). Germline assignment: CDR1 LGHDT and CDR2 YNNKEL (reference sequence). Trimming pared 4 bases from V and 9 bases from J, leaving 18 bases between. This CDR3 has 14 amino acids. In DNA form, the CDR3 reads TGTGCCAGCAGCCGTCTGGGACACGGAAATAAAGCTTTCTTT. It translates to CASSRLGHGNKAFF.

The V call is TRBV27, the J call TRBJ2-1, with 9 bases fitting TRBD1. Germline loops: CDR1 MNHEY, CDR2 SMNVEV (reference sequence). The CDR3 is 14 residues long. The junction had 8 bases not matched to a gene; V was cut back by 8 bases and J by 6 bases. The CDR3 loop reads CASVRDRVSNEQFF. CDR3 bases: TGTGCCAGCGTCCGGGACAGGGTTTCCAATGAGCAGTTCTTC.

V is TRBV2 and J is TRBJ1-2; weak D call: TRBD1 (5 bases). CDR1 is SNHLY and CDR2 is FYNNEI in the germline V gene. V dropped 2 bases and J dropped 6 bases, with 19 bases sitting between them. The CDR3 is made up of 16 amino acids. CDR3 nucleotide sequence: TGTGCCAGCAGTGAACGGGGCCCGGGGGGGAAGAATGGCTACACCTTC. Its protein product is CASSERGPGGKNGYTF.

The rearrangement joins TRBV7-3 to TRBJ2-3; 13 bases align to TRBD2. Trimming removed 5 bases from V and 6 bases from J; junction bases left unmatched: 23. Germline values: CDR1 SGHTA, CDR2 FQGTGA. The CDR3 is 21 amino acids. CDR3 residues: CASSRTGTSGMFNRKGDTQYF. The CDR3 bases are TGTGCCAGCAGCCGGACCGGGACTAGCGGGATGTTCAACCGCAAAGGCGATACGCAGTATTTT.

V and J are TRBV27 and TRBJ1-1; 8 nucleotides line up with TRBD1. Germline loops: CDR1 MNHEY, CDR2 SMNVEV (reference sequence). J was trimmed by 4 bases and V by 4 bases; bases with no gene match: 5. The length of the CDR3 is 14 residues. CDR3 sequence (DNA): TGTGCCAGCAGTTACCAGGGGGCAGGCACTGAAGCTTTCTTT. Its translation: CASSYQGAGTEAFF.

V usage is TRBV7-2 and J usage is TRBJ2-1; possibly TRBD2 for D (6 bases). Germline CDR1 and CDR2: SGHTA and FQGNSA. The CDR3 consists of 16 residues. The V end was cut by 5 bases, the J end by 4 bases, with 18 bases between. The CDR3 DNA follows: TGTGCCAGCAGCCCGGAGGGGCTAGCCGGTTACAATGAGCAGTTCTTC. Translation: CASSPEGLAGYNEQFF.

The V call is TRBV14, the J call TRBJ2-7; 10 bases are shared with TRBD2. The CDR3 loop spans 15 amino acids. Germline-derived CDR1 and CDR2 are SGHDN and FVKESK. J gave up 4 bases and V 4 bases, and 7 bases lay outside the gene matches. This chain's CDR3 is CASSPLAGESYEQYF. The CDR3 bases are TGTGCCAGCAGCCCCCTAGCGGGAGAAAGTTACGAGCAGTACTTC.

The V gene is TRBV11-1, the J gene TRBJ1-1; TRBD1 is a possible D gene (5 bases). The CDR3 covers 14 residues. Germline V gene data show CDR1 as SGHAT and CDR2 as FQDESV (reference sequence). The V end lost 3 bases, the J end lost 2 bases, and 10 bases lay between the germline ends. The CDR3 here is CASSFLQGNTEAFF. Written as DNA, the CDR3 is TGTGCCAGCAGCTTCCTTCAGGGAAACACTGAAGCTTTCTTT.

V and J are TRBV28 and TRBJ1-1; tentatively, D is TRBD1 (6 bases). Trimming removed 5 bases from V and 6 bases from J, with 25 bases in between. The CDR3 contains 17 residues. Germline CDR1 reads MDHEN; CDR2 reads SYDVKM. In DNA, the CDR3 is TGTGCCAGCAGTACTCCTAGGCCGGGACACGAAGTTTCTGAAGCTTTCTTT. It yields the protein CASSTPRPGHEVSEAFF.

Here the CDR3 reads CATSAGLAGVETQYF. As DNA, the CDR3 is TGTGCCACCAGTGCTGGACTAGCGGGAGTGGAGACCCAGTACTTC. This chain links TRBV24-1 with TRBJ2-5, with 13 bases lining up with TRBD2. The CDR3 runs to 15 residues. The V gene's germline CDR1 is KGHDR and CDR2 SFDVKD. J lost 5 bases, V lost 5 bases, and 4 bases had no gene match.

The chain uses TRBV5-1 and TRBJ1-2; D possibly corresponds to TRBD1 (5 bases). CDR3 length equals 14 residues. V dropped 0 bases and J dropped 8 bases, with 14 bases sitting between them. Germline values: CDR1 SGHRS, CDR2 YFSETQ. CDR3 nucleotides: TGCGCCAGCAGCTTGGACAGGCCCTCTAGAGGCTACACCTTC. It is translated as CASSLDRPSRGYTF.